Following are 8 T cell receptor beta chains from one sample sequenced in a study of cytomegalovirus exposure and HLA in healthy donors. Primers: 60 Vbeta forward and 13 Jbeta reverse. Repertoires were generated with immunoSEQ multiplex PCR, while TCRdb's copy carries only in-frame clones and drops some. Of some 130,000 clones in the sample, approximately 77% were seen once. Input material: PBMCs. All receptors derive from a woman in her forties in good health and CMV-seronegative.

This clone was detected a few times. The chain combines TRBV7-9 with TRBJ2-7; no firm D call. This CDR3 has 15 amino acids. The V gene lost 1 base and the J gene lost 0 bases, with 10 bases spanning the gap. Germline CDR1 reads SEHNR; CDR2 reads FQNEAQ (reference sequence). The CDR3 loop reads CASSLGSGSSYEQYF. The CDR3 nucleotides read TGTGCCAGCAGCTTAGGGTCAGGCTCCTCCTACGAGCAGTACTTC.

The chain carries TRBV4-1 and TRBJ1-1; D is uncertain. The CDR3 covers 18 residues. Germline CDR1 is MGHRA and CDR2 is YSYEKL. V was pared by 0 bases and J by 1 base, with 18 bases between. The CDR3 here is CASSQDPLSSGGNTEAFF. For the CDR3, the DNA is TGCGCCAGCAGCCAAGATCCCCTCTCCAGTGGAGGGAACACTGAAGCTTTCTTT.

The chain is built from TRBV30 and TRBJ2-3; maybe TRBD2 (6 bases). Germline V lookup: CDR1 GTSNPN, CDR2 SVGIG (reference sequence). V lost 4 bases and J lost 4, with 12 bases in between. There are 13 residues in the CDR3. CDR3 in amino acids: CAWTRRRADTQYF. The CDR3 DNA reads TGTGCCTGGACCCGGCGGAGGGCAGATACGCAGTATTTT.

The chain has TRBV28 and TRBJ2-7; TRBD1 might be the D (5 bases). Trimming took 5 bases from V and 6 from J, leaving 14 bases between them. The CDR3 sequence is 13 residues long. Germline CDR1 is MDHEN and CDR2 is SYDVKM. In DNA form, the CDR3 reads TGTGCCAGCAGTGCGTCAGGGCGCAGCGAGCAGTACTTC. This translates into CASSASGRSEQYF.

The gene calls are TRBV7-8 and TRBJ2-7; TRBD1 might be the D (6 bases). Deletions cut 2 bases from V and 3 bases from J, with 14 bases between. The germline CDR1 and CDR2 sequences are SGHVS and FQNEAQ. The CDR3 has 15 residues. CDR3 DNA sequence: TGTGCCAGCAGCTTAATCCGGGACACCCTCTACGAGCAGTACTTC. It specifies CASSLIRDTLYEQYF.

This chain connects TRBV28 to TRBJ1-2; possibly TRBD1 for D (5 bases). The CDR3 contains 12 residues. The germline V gene has CDR1 MDHEN and CDR2 SYDVKM. V lost 3 bases and J lost 8, with 10 bases in between. CDR3 DNA: TGTGCCAGCAGTTTGGCACAGGTGGGCTACACCTTC. Protein: CASSLAQVGYTF.

The genes are TRBV6-1 and TRBJ2-7; D might be TRBD1 (6 bases). Trimming pared 6 bases from V and 0 bases from J, leaving 6 bases between. Germline values: CDR1 MNHNS, CDR2 SASEGT. CDR3 size: 12 residues. CDR3 nucleotide sequence: TGTGCCAGCAGGGACAGCTCCTACGAGCAGTACTTC. This gives the protein CASRDSSYEQYF.

CDR3 in amino acids: CASSLRTGGGEQFF. In DNA, the CDR3 is TGTGCCAGCAGCTTAAGGACAGGGGGAGGTGAGCAGTTCTTC. The chain is built from TRBV7-2 and TRBJ2-1, with 10 bases aligning to TRBD1. The CDR3 contains 14 residues. Trimming took 2 bases from V and 9 from J; bases not matched to a gene: 4. Germline V lookup: CDR1 SGHTA, CDR2 FQGNSA.